The T cell receptor (beta chain) under discussion was sequenced for a study of spatial heterogeneity in lung cancer. Study outcomes and limitations: Tracking of tumor mutation counts was seen in expanded intratumoral alpha and beta TCR counts.

V dropped 1 base and J dropped 2 bases, with 7 bases sitting between them. This CDR3 spans 14 amino acids. Judged by abundance, this clonotype is medium-sized (0.01 to 0.1%). Antigen unknown. This sample's time point: sample taken at primary tumor resection. A total of roughly 72 untreated early-stage non-small cell lung cancer patients served as donors. The input material, whole RNA from tumor, nontumor lung or frozen PBMC, was sequenced unsorted. Each CDR3 protein is one row after TCRdb ran MiXCR on the 5' RACE reads. The data show about 6,000 distinct CDR3 sequences, almost 8% seen once. This sequence joins TRBV12-3 or TRBV12-4 and TRBJ2-3, with no clear D. The sequencing used lung tumor tissue, collected at surgery. The TCR sequence derives from a female donor with early-stage non-small cell lung cancer. The CDR3 sequence is CASSLVQVTDTQYF. DNA for the CDR3: TGTGCCAGCAGTTTAGTCCAGGTCACAGATACGCAGTATTTT.